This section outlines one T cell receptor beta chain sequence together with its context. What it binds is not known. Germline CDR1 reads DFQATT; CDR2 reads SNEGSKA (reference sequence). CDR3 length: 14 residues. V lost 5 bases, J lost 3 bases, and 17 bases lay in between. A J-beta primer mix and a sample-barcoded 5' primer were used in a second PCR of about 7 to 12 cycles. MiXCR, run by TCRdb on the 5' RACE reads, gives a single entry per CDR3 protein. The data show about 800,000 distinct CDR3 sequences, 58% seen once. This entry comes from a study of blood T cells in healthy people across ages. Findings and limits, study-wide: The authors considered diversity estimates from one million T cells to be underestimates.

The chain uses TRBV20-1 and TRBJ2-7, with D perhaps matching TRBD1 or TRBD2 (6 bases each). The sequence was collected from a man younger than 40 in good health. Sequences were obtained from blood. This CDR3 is CSAPDGGRVYEQYF. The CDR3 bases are TGCAGTGCTCCCGATGGGGGGCGCGTCTACGAGCAGTACTTC.